This is a list of T cell receptor beta chains from one sample in a study of OX40 agonist ivuxolimab in advanced cancers. Generated by immunoSEQ multiplex PCR, the TCRdb table keeps only in-frame clones and is missing some. The sample consists of some 77,000 clones, roughly nine tenths of them appearing once. The sequencing here drew on CD4+ or CD8+ T cells sorted from blood, taken in a trial of the OX40 agonist ivuxolimab. Every receptor here comes from an adult with an advanced solid tumor such as melanoma, head and neck, liver or kidney cancer. CDR3s include the opening cysteine and the closing phenylalanine or tryptophan. The D gene is left open where the match is weak. A row's size may be missing; if present it is once, few, many or a size class.

v_gene	abundance	len	d_gene	j_gene	CDR3aa	CDR3nt
TRBV19	NA	17	TRBD2	TRBJ2-3	CASSIGSGRAGADTQYF	TGTGCCAGTAGTATAGGTAGCGGGAGGGCCGGCGCAGATACGCAGTATTTT
TRBV19	NA	17	TRBD1	TRBJ2-2	CASTPGQGASYTGELFF	TGTGCCAGTACCCCGGGACAGGGGGCTAGTTACACCGGGGAGCTGTTTTTT
TRBV28	NA	13	NA	TRBJ1-5	CASSPDGNQPQHF	TGTGCCAGCAGTCCGGACGGGAATCAGCCCCAGCATTTT
TRBV2	NA	14	NA	TRBJ2-1	CASLEAGRVHEQFF	TGTGCCAGCTTAGAAGCAGGGAGAGTCCATGAGCAGTTCTTC
TRBV7-2	NA	13	TRBD1	TRBJ2-3	CASRGTGPDTQYF	TGTGCCAGCAGGGGGACAGGGCCAGATACGCAGTATTTT
TRBV7-3	NA	16	TRBD2	TRBJ2-2	CASSLRGRANTGELFF	TGTGCCAGCAGCTTACGGGGGAGGGCGAACACCGGGGAGCTGTTTTTT
TRBV7-2	NA	15	NA	TRBJ1-5	CASSLVGFSNQPQHF	TGTGCCAGCAGCTTAGTCGGCTTTAGCAATCAGCCCCAGCATTTT
TRBV6-6	NA	16	TRBD2	TRBJ2-2	CASSQGLAGSGGELFF	TGTGCCAGCAGCCAGGGACTAGCGGGGTCCGGCGGGGAGCTGTTTTTT
TRBV2	NA	15	TRBD1	TRBJ1-5	CASSVGQGSNQPQHF	TGTGCCAGCAGTGTCGGACAGGGAAGCAATCAGCCCCAGCATTTT
TRBV30	NA	14	TRBD2	TRBJ2-1	CAWRGPSGSNEQFF	TGTGCCTGGAGAGGGCCTAGCGGGAGCAATGAGCAGTTCTTC
TRBV6-6	NA	15	TRBD1	TRBJ2-3	CASSRQGQGTDTQYF	TGTGCCAGCAGCCGACAGGGTCAGGGCACAGATACGCAGTATTTT
TRBV25-1	NA	17	NA	TRBJ2-1	CASSDLPSGPSGHEQFF	TGTGCCAGCAGTGACTTACCTTCAGGACCGTCCGGGCATGAGCAGTTCTTC
TRBV28	NA	18	TRBD1	TRBJ1-2	CASSPVPQTGKTDYGYTF	TGTGCCAGCAGCCCTGTACCCCAGACAGGGAAAACCGACTATGGCTACACCTTC
TRBV7-2	NA	15	TRBD1	TRBJ1-1	CASSLAGTGHTEAFF	TGTGCCAGCAGCTTAGCCGGGACAGGGCACACTGAAGCTTTCTTT
TRBV18	few	15	NA	TRBJ2-2	CASSPSTGDTGELFF	TGTGCCAGCTCACCGTCTACGGGAGACACCGGGGAGCTGTTTTTT
TRBV7-2	once	12	NA	TRBJ2-5	CASSWPLETQYF	TGTGCCAGCAGCTGGCCCCTAGAGACCCAGTACTTC
TRBV6-1	NA	18	TRBD2	TRBJ2-5	CASSEALRASGRKETQYF	TGTGCCAGCAGTGAAGCGCTTCGGGCTAGCGGGAGGAAAGAGACCCAGTACTTC
TRBV4-3	few	14	NA	TRBJ2-7	CASSQDRAYSEQYF	TGCGCCAGCAGCCAAGATAGGGCGTATTCCGAGCAGTACTTC
TRBV18	NA	15	NA	TRBJ2-1	CASSLAGTGVNEQFF	TGTGCCAGCTCACTAGCCGGGACGGGAGTCAATGAGCAGTTCTTC
TRBV19	NA	15	NA	TRBJ1-1	CASSIEGIMNTEAFF	TGTGCCAGTAGTATTGAGGGAATTATGAACACTGAAGCTTTCTTT
TRBV18	NA	14	NA	TRBJ2-3	CASSPSESTDTQYF	TGTGCCAGCTCACCCAGTGAGAGCACAGATACGCAGTATTTT
TRBV2	NA	13	TRBD2	TRBJ2-1	CASSVGGVNEQFF	TGTGCCAGCAGTGTGGGAGGGGTCAATGAGCAGTTCTTC
TRBV11-2	NA	14	TRBD2	TRBJ2-5	CASSFHSGSETQYF	TGTGCCAGCAGCTTCCATAGCGGGAGTGAGACCCAGTACTTC
TRBV19	once	15	NA	TRBJ2-1	CASRLAESSYNEQFF	TGTGCCAGTAGGCTGGCGGAGAGCTCCTACAATGAGCAGTTCTTC
TRBV18	once	16	NA	TRBJ2-2	CASSPPHRVNTGELFF	TGTGCCAGCTCACCACCTCACAGGGTAAACACCGGGGAGCTGTTTTTT
TRBV10-3	NA	15	TRBD2	TRBJ2-1	CAISETGLAGAEQFF	TGTGCCATCAGTGAAACGGGACTAGCGGGAGCTGAGCAGTTCTTC